The T cell receptor (beta chain) described here comes from a study of blood T cell repertoires in COVID-19. Study information: Sites in the United States, Italy and Spain provided acute and convalescent COVID-19 samples. Sample material is recorded as cDNA or gDNA derived from T cells, B-cell-depleted T cells, or PBMCs.

Sequenced by immunoSEQ multiplex PCR; TCRdb stores in-frame clones only, minus some. The data contain almost 90,000 clones, around 90% of them singletons. The CDR3 has 15 residues. The V gene end was trimmed by 3 bases and the J gene end by 3 bases; junction bases not matched to a gene: 5. Germline V gene sequence: CDR1 SNHLY, CDR2 FYNNEI. V and J are TRBV2 and TRBJ2-3; 8 positions agree with TRBD2. This sequence originates from a man aged 80 or over with acute or convalescent COVID-19. The sequencing input was peripheral blood. The CDR3 region is CASSERLARTDTQYF. The CDR3 DNA reads TGTGCCAGCAGTGAGAGACTAGCGCGGACAGATACGCAGTATTTT.